Listed below are T cell receptor beta chains from one sample, sequenced in a study of blood T cell repertoires in COVID-19. Produced via immunoSEQ multiplex PCR; TCRdb's table is partial and in-frame only. The repertoire holds 69,000 or so clones, with roughly 80% as singletons. The sequenced sample consisted of peripheral blood. These receptors all stem from an elderly woman with acute or convalescent COVID-19. The CDR3 runs from the conserved cysteine through the conserved F or W. The D gene is left open where the match is weak. Some rows have no size entry. The others give once, few or many, or a class for an expanded clone.

j_gene | v_gene | abundance | d_gene | CDR3aa | CDR3nt
TRBJ1-3 | TRBV30 | . | TRBD1 | CARRDRVTGNTIYF | TGTGCCCGGCGGGACAGAGTAACTGGAAACACCATATATTTT
TRBJ1-3 | TRBV18 | . | . | CASSPPQAPGNTIYF | TGTGCCAGCTCACCACCCCAGGCGCCCGGAAACACCATATATTTT
TRBJ1-5 | TRBV20-1 | . | . | CSASEAGATQPQHF | TGCAGTGCTAGTGAAGCGGGTGCGACACAGCCCCAGCATTTT
TRBJ1-3 | TRBV6-5 | . | TRBD1 | CASSQQGRTGNTIYF | TGTGCCAGCAGCCAACAGGGGAGAACTGGAAACACCATATATTTT
TRBJ1-1 | TRBV6-1 | . | TRBD1 | CASSEGRGLWTEAFF | TGTGCCAGCAGTGAGGGCAGGGGGCTCTGGACTGAAGCTTTCTTT
TRBJ2-7 | TRBV30 | . | . | CASTDRSSYEQYF | TGTGCCTCCACCGACAGGAGCTCCTACGAGCAGTACTTC
TRBJ1-5 | TRBV18 | . | . | CASSPQGANQPQHF | TGTGCCAGCTCACCACAGGGAGCCAATCAGCCCCAGCATTTT
TRBJ2-3 | TRBV6-1 | . | TRBD2 | CASSERAGGPTDTQYF | TGTGCCAGCAGTGAGCGCGCGGGGGGGCCCACAGATACGCAGTATTTT
TRBJ1-4 | TRBV3-1/TRBV3-2 | . | . | CASSLEAYALTGEKLFF | TGTGCCAGCAGCCTCGAAGCGTACGCCCTGACAGGAGAAAAACTGTTTTTT
TRBJ2-7 | TRBV11-2 | few | . | CASSLEWASLRVF | TGTGCCAGCAGCTTAGAGTGGGCCTCTTTACGTGTCTTC